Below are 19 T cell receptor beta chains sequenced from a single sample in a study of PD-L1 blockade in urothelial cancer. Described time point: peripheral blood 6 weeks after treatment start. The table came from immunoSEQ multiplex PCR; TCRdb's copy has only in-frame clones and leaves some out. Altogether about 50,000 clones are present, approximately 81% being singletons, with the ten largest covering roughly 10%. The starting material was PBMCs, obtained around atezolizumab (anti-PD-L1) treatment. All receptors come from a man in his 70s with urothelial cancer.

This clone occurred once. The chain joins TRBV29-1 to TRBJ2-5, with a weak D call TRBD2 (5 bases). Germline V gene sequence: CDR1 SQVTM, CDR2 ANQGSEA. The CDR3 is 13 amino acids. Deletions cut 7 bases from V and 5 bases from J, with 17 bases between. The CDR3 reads CSGSSGSGETQYF. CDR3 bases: TGCAGCGGCTCCTCGGGGTCTGGGGAGACCCAGTACTTC.

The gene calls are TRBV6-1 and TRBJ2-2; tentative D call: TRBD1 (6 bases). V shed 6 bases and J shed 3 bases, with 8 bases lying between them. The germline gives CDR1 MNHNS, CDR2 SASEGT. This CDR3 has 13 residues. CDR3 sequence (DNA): TGTGCCAGCAGCCAGGGGTACACCGGGGAGCTGTTTTTT. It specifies CASSQGYTGELFF.

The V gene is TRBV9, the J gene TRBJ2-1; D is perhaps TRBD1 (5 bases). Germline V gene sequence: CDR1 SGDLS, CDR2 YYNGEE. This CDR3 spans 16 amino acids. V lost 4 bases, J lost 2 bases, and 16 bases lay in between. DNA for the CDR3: TGTGCCAGCAGCCCCCGACAGATAGGGACCTACAATGAGCAGTTCTTC. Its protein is CASSPRQIGTYNEQFF.

In DNA, the CDR3 is TGCGCCAGCAGCTTGGTCCTGACGGGCCAAGAGACCCAGTACTTC. Encoded protein: CASSLVLTGQETQYF. The chain is built from TRBV5-1 and TRBJ2-5; D call uncertain. V shed 0 bases and J shed 1 base, with 10 bases lying between them. CDR3 length equals 15 residues. From germline, CDR1 is SGHRS and CDR2 YFSETQ.

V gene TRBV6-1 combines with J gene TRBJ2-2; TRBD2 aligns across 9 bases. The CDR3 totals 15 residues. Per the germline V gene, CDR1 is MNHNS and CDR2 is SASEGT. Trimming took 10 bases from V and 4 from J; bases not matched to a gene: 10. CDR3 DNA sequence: TGTGCCACCTCTCCGGGGACTAGCCGCACCGGGGAGCTGTTTTTT. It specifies CATSPGTSRTGELFF.

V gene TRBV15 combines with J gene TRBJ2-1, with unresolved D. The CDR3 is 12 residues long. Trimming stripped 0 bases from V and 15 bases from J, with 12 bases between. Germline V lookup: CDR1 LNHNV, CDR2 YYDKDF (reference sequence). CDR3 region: CATSRDRSIRFF. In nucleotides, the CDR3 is TGTGCCACCAGCAGAGACCGATCCATCAGGTTCTTC.

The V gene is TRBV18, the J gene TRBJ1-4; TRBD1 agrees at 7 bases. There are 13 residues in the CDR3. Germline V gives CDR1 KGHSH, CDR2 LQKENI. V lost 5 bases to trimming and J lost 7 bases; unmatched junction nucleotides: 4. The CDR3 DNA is TGTGCCAGCTCAGAGGGGGCGGCTGAAAAACTGTTTTTT. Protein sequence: CASSEGAAEKLFF.

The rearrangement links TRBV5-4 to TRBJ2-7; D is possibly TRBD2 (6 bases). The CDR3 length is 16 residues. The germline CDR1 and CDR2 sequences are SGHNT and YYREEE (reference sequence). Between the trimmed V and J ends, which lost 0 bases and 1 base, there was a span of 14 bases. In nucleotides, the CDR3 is TGTGCCAGCAGCTTGGGGATGGGACGGGGGTCCTACGAGCAGTACTTC. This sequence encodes CASSLGMGRGSYEQYF.

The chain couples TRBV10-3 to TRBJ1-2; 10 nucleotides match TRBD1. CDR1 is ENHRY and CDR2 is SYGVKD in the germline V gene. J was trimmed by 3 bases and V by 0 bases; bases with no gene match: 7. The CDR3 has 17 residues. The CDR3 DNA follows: TGTGCCATCAGTGAGTCGGACAGGGGGAGGCCCCACTATGGCTACACCTTC. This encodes CAISESDRGRPHYGYTF.

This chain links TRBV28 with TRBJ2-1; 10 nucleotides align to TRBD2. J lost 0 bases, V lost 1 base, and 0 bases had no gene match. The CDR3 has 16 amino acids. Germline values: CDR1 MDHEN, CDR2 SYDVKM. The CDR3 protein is CASSLLAGGSYNEQFF. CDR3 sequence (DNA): TGTGCCAGCAGTTTATTAGCGGGAGGCTCCTACAATGAGCAGTTCTTC.

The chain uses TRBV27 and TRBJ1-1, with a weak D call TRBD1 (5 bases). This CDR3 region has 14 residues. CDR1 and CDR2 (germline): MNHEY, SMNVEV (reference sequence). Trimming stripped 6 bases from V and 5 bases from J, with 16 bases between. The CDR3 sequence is CASSGRRGGTEAFF. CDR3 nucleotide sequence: TGTGCCAGCAGCGGGAGGAGGGGAGGTACTGAAGCTTTCTTT.

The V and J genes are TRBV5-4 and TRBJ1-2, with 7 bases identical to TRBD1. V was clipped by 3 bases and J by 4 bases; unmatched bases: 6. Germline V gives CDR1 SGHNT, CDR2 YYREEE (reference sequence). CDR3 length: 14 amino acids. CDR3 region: CASSSGQNFYGYTF. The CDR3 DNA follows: TGTGCCAGCAGCTCGGGACAGAATTTCTATGGCTACACCTTC.

The CDR3 spells CASSPERASNQPQHF. The CDR3 DNA reads TGTGCCAGCTCACCTGAGAGGGCTAGCAATCAGCCCCAGCATTTT. The chain joins TRBV18 to TRBJ1-5; D not resolved. The ends were cut back, 3 bases at V and 0 bases at J, with 9 bases in the middle. In germline, CDR1 is KGHSH, CDR2 LQKENI. The CDR3 loop spans 15 amino acids.

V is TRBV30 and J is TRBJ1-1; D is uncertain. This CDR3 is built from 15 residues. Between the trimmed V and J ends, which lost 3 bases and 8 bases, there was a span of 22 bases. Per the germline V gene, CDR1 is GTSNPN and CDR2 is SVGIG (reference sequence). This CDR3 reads CAWRGWATILSEAFF. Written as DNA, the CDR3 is TGTGCCTGGAGGGGTTGGGCTACCATCCTCTCAGAAGCTTTCTTT.

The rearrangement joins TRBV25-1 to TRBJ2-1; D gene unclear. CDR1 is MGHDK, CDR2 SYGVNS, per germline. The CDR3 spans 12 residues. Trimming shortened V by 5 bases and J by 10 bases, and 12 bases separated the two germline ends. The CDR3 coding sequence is TGTGCCAGCAGTCCACCATTCCGGGAGCAGTTCTTC. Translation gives CASSPPFREQFF.

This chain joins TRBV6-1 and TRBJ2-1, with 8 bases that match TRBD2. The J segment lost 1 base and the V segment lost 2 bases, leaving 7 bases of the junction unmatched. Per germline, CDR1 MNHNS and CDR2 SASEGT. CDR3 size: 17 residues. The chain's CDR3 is CASSESGGARSYNEQFF. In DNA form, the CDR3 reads TGTGCCAGCAGTGAATCGGGAGGGGCAAGGTCCTACAATGAGCAGTTCTTC.

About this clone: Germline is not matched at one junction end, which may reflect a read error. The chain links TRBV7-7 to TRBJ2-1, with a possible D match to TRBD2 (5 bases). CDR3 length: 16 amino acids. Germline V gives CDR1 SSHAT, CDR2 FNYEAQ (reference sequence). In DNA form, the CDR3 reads TGTGCTAGCAGCTTAGGCATAGGTAGCGCCTACAATGAGCAGTTCTTC. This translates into CASSLGIGSAYNEQFF.

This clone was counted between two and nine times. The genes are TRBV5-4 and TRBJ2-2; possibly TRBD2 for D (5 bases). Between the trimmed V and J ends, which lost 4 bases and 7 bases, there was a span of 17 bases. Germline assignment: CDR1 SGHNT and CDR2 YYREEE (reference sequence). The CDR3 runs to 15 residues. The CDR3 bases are TGTGCCAGCAGCCCTATGTCTAGCCGGCACGGGGAGCTGTTTTTT. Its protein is CASSPMSSRHGELFF. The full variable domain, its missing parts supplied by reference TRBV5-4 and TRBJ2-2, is ETGVTQSPTHLIKTRGQQVTLRCSSQSGHNTVSWYQQALGQGPQFIFQYYREEENGRGNFPPRFSGLQFPNYSSELNVNALELDDSALYLCASSPMSSRHGELFFGEGSRLTVL.

CDR3 nucleotide sequence: TGTGCCACCAGCGCCGACAGGGGATTTCTCGGGGAGCTGTTTTTT. It codes for CATSADRGFLGELFF. The genes are TRBV15 and TRBJ2-2, with TRBD1 matching over 8 bases. Germline V gene lookup returns CDR1 LNHNV and CDR2 YYDKDF (reference sequence). This CDR3 is 15 amino acids long. V gave up 5 bases and J gave up 7 bases; unmatched junction bases: 9.